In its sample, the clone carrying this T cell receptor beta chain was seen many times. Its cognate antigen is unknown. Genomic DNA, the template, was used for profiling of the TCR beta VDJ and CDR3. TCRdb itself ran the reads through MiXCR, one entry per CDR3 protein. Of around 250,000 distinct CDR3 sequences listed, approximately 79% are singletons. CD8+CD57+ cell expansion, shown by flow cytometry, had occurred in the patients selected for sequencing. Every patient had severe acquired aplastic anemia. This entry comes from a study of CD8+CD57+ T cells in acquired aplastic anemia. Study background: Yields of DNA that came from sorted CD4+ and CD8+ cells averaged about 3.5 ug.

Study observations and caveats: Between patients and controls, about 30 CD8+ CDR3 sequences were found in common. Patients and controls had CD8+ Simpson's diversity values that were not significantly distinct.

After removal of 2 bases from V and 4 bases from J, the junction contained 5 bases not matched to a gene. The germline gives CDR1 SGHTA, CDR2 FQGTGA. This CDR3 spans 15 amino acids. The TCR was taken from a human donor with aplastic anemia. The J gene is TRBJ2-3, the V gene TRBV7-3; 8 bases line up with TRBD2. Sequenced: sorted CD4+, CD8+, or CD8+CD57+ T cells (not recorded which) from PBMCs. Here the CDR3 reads CASSLVGGGSDTQYF. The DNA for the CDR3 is TGTGCCAGCAGCTTAGTCGGGGGGGGGTCAGATACGCAGTATTTT.